Below, one T cell receptor beta chain is given with its context. This CDR3 comprises 14 residues. Per germline, CDR1 GTSNPN and CDR2 SVGIG (reference sequence). The V and J ends lost 3 bases and 7 bases, in that order; junction bases with no gene match: 8. The PCR was carried out with 60 Vbeta primers and 13 Jbeta primers. Produced via immunoSEQ multiplex PCR; TCRdb's table is partial and in-frame only. The sample lists approximately 110,000 clones, over 60% occurring once. These data originate in a study of cytomegalovirus exposure and HLA in healthy donors. Study in general: In terms of ancestry, the Caucasian-associated cluster contained roughly 80% of the approximately 380 genotyped donors.

The chain has TRBV30 and TRBJ1-5; TRBD1 matches 8 bases. The sequencing input was PBMCs. The sequence was collected from a woman aged 60-70 years in good health and CMV-seropositive. For the CDR3, the DNA is TGTGCCTGGAGGCCACAGGGGGGGCGGCAGCCCCAGCATTTT. Amino acid sequence: CAWRPQGGRQPQHF.